What follows is one T cell receptor (beta chain) and its context. This clonotype turned up a few times. Its antigen has not been determined. Nothing much larger sits one base from this clone, and base qualities are not available. The data stem from a study of blood T cells in healthy people across ages (dated by TCRdb to between 2014 and 2016). Study-wide context: In model experiments, template switching captured roughly one uniquely barcoded TCR beta cDNA molecule for every two T cells. To avoid experimental bias, donors of different ages were spread randomly across the sequencing lanes. Donors were grouped into four age groups: young (average 16 years), middle-aged (39), aged (62) and long-lived (around 80). The study analyzed two additional independent replicas of 1 million unique cDNA reads from the same blood draw for two donors, one aged 18 to 29 and one aged 80 or older. The study measured age-related changes in TCR beta repertoire diversity using deep sequencing normalized with unique cDNA molecular identifiers.

Overall results and qualifications from the work: As age increased, observed TCR beta diversity per million T cells dropped in a roughly linear way, and a significant reduction was already evident by age about 36. The long-lived group showed more naive CD4+ T cells, fewer expanded clones and increased TCR diversity than the aged group, suggesting age selection. Because the CMV infection status of the donors was unknown, age-related changes in expanded clonotypes may potentially have been confounded. A strong correlation was found between observed TCR beta diversity and the percentage of naive T cells measured by flow cytometry. Conclusive comparison of naive and antigen-experienced compartments was prevented by the profiling of bulk unsorted PBMCs. Estimates of total diversity from one million sequenced T cells were regarded as lower bounds and underestimates.

The approximately 39 donors, aged roughly 6 to 100 years, were systemically healthy Caucasian individuals from Russia. Each donor gave roughly 9.5 milliliters of peripheral blood, collected into EDTA-treated Vacutainer tubes. Ficoll-Paque density-gradient centrifugation was used to isolate PBMCs, with at least 7 million per sample. Trizol reagent was used to extract total RNA from the PBMCs, yielding at least 6 micrograms per sample. For every donor, flow cytometry on a PBMC aliquot measured the percentage of naive CD45RAhigh/CD27high T cells. V is reduced by 3 bases and J by 5 bases, leaving a spacing of 15 bases between them. Looking up the germline V gene (reference sequence) yields CDR1 DFQATT and CDR2 SNEGSKA. Reading from cysteine to phenylalanine, the CDR3 counts 14 amino acids. This entry keeps only the CDR3 DNA: 42 bases, framed from base 1. The library was produced with 5' RACE. TCRdb records Illumina HiSeq 2500 as the sequencer. A second roughly 6 to 12 cycle PCR used a sample-barcoded 5' primer and a J-beta primer mix. A unique molecular identifier was introduced onto each TCR beta cDNA molecule by a template-switch 5' adaptor carrying 12 random nucleotides. Each sample yielded at least 2.5 million CDR3-containing paired-end reads. First-strand cDNA synthesis was performed from all RNA using the Mint cDNA synthesis kit, with priming by a TRBC-specific oligonucleotide. Following uracil-DNA glycosylase treatment, all cDNA underwent a first 18-cycle PCR with the universal primers M1SS and BC2_uni_R. On the authors' methods: For normalization, 1 million high-quality reads were randomly selected from each sample, with every read carrying a distinct molecular identifier. Reads sharing molecular identifiers were discarded rather than binned into consensus sequences. MiTCR, run with a Q25 quality threshold and the strictest error-elimination algorithm, handled CDR3 identification, clonotype clustering and error correction. Lower-bound total TCR beta diversity was estimated with a nonparametric unseen species model using Euler transformation. TCRdb trimmed the raw reads at Q25, called clones with MiXCR and kept productive beta chains. Rows with one shared CDR3 protein collapse into an entry with the most common genes and DNA. The V and J calls here are based on TCRdb, not the publication. This sample gives 580,000 or so distinct CDR3 sequences in total; around 48% of them show up just once. The ten largest clones take up 20% to 25% of the sample.

The rearranged chain carries TRBV20-1 and TRBJ2-3; no D gene can be assigned with confidence. This TCR was sampled from a man of 80 years or more in good health. Material: blood. The nucleotides are TGCAGTGCTAGGCCGGGCCGACCACAAGATACGCAGTATTTT. This yields the protein CSARPGRPQDTQYF.